This T cell receptor beta chain was profiled in a study of quantifying T cell responses using KT2 cells. Study-wide background: Reverse transcription used primers in the TCR alpha and beta constant regions.

Each cDNA got a UMI-containing oligo ligated at its 3' end. First-round PCR used 3 to 4 cycles and beta primers RC1.1 and RC1.2 covering TRBC1 and TRBC2. A single record per CDR3 protein comes from TCRdb applying MiXCR to the UMI-ligation and nested PCR reads. The sample lists tens of thousands of distinct CDR3 sequences; under 7.5% were seen once. Germline CDR1 reads MGHDK; CDR2 reads SYGVNS. The V and J ends lost 4 bases and 5 bases respectively, with 3 bases between them. The CDR3 extends over 12 amino acids. This receptor was obtained from a human donor. The J gene is TRBJ1-6, the V gene TRBV25-1, with unresolved D. The sample taken for sequencing was PBMCs spiked with cells of the T cell clone KT2. For the CDR3, the DNA is TGTGCCAGCAGTGGGCATAATTCACCCCTCCACTTT. This sequence encodes CASSGHNSPLHF.